This T cell receptor (beta chain) originates from a study of T cells in Graves' hyperthyroidism and ophthalmopathy. General study results and limits: The model predicted ophthalmopathy a median around six months before onset.

The V end was cut by 4 bases, the J end by 0 bases, with 15 bases between. There are 15 residues in the CDR3. Germline CDR1 reads DFQATT; CDR2 reads SNEGSKA (reference sequence). RNA transcripts provided the source from which TCR beta CDR3 regions were amplified. An initial round of RT-PCR targeting the TCR CDR3 relied on the HTBI primer set. TCRdb re-called the multiplex PCR reads through MiXCR, storing one row per CDR3 protein. The profile covers 560,000 or so distinct CDR3 sequences, with about 45% appearing a single time and 8% to 8.5% taken by the ten largest. This clonotype was picked up a small number of times. Its antigen is undetermined.

Material for sequencing was peripheral blood or thyroid tissue (not recorded which). This rearrangement joins TRBV20-1 to TRBJ1-1; D uncertain. This clonotype was obtained from a woman between 18 and 29 years old with Graves' hyperthyroidism. This chain's CDR3 is CSATRPAGMNTEAFF. For the CDR3, the DNA is TGCAGTGCTACGAGGCCCGCAGGCATGAACACTGAAGCTTTCTTT.